This T cell receptor (beta chain) was found in a study of blood T cell repertoires in COVID-19. TCRdb keeps only in-frame clones here, not all; method: immunoSEQ multiplex PCR. The data contain about 200,000 clones, approximately 80% of them singletons. Trimming removed 3 bases from V and 9 bases from J; junction bases left unmatched: 8. CDR3 size: 14 residues. Germline CDR1 and CDR2: LNHDA and SQIVND (reference sequence). Participant age was roughly 18 to 90 years, and participants resided in fewer than 30 US areas. This clone was observed a few times. The origin of this receptor is a woman aged 40 to 50 with acute COVID-19. Sequenced: PBMCs or T cells enriched from blood (not recorded which). The chain couples TRBV19 to TRBJ1-5; 7 positions match TRBD1. The CDR3 coding sequence is TGTGCCAGTAGTATCCGGGACAGTGGCGGGCCCCAGCATTTT. This translates into CASSIRDSGGPQHF.